These T cell receptor beta chains were read from a single sample in a study of T cells in Graves' hyperthyroidism and ophthalmopathy. One entry per CDR3 protein, called by TCRdb with MiXCR from the multiplex PCR reads. The sample contains about 710,000 distinct CDR3 sequences, about 15% of which appear only once. What was sequenced was blood. The receptors shown here come from a man aged 18 to 29 with Graves' hyperthyroidism. Each CDR3 is given with its conserved first and last residue. Each record gives: D gene, clone size, J gene, V gene, CDR3 DNA, CDR3 protein. A D gene is named only where the DNA matches it firmly. Clone size appears in some rows only: once, few, many, or a class for an expanded clone.

D gene: TRBD2
clone size: many
J gene: TRBJ2-3
V gene: TRBV20-1
CDR3 DNA: TGCAGTGCTAGAGATCGGACTAGCGGGAGAGGAACAGATACGCAGTATTTT
CDR3 protein: CSARDRTSGRGTDTQYF

D gene: TRBD1
clone size: many
J gene: TRBJ2-5
V gene: TRBV11-1
CDR3 DNA: TGTGCCAGCAGCCAGGACAGGACTCGCGAGACCCAGTACTTC
CDR3 protein: CASSQDRTRETQYF

D gene: .
clone size: few
J gene: TRBJ2-5
V gene: TRBV6-2/TRBV6-3
CDR3 DNA: TGTGCCAGCAGACGGACAGTGGACGAGACCCAGTACTTC
CDR3 protein: CASRRTVDETQYF

D gene: .
clone size: few
J gene: TRBJ1-2
V gene: TRBV20-1
CDR3 DNA: TGCAGTGCTAGAGAAATAATTACAGGGTGGGGTGGCTACACCTTC
CDR3 protein: CSAREIITGWGGYTF

D gene: .
clone size: .
J gene: TRBJ1-5
V gene: TRBV7-9
CDR3 DNA: TGTGCCAGCAGCTTAGGAGGAGGGGCCAATCAGCCCCAGCATTTT
CDR3 protein: CASSLGGGANQPQHF

D gene: .
clone size: .
J gene: TRBJ2-3
V gene: TRBV20-1
CDR3 DNA: TGCAGTGCTAGGGGGGCCGGCGGGAGAAGCACAGATACGCGGTATTTT
CDR3 protein: CSARGAGGRSTDTRYF

D gene: .
clone size: many
J gene: TRBJ1-1
V gene: TRBV7-2
CDR3 DNA: TGTGCCAGCAGGGGGGGGAGGGCTGGGAACACTGAAGCTTTCTTT
CDR3 protein: CASRGGRAGNTEAFF

D gene: TRBD2
clone size: .
J gene: TRBJ2-7
V gene: TRBV20-1
CDR3 DNA: TGCAGTGGGACGGGACTAGCGGAGACCTACGAGCAGTACTTC
CDR3 protein: CSGTGLAETYEQYF

D gene: TRBD2
clone size: .
J gene: TRBJ2-1
V gene: TRBV18
CDR3 DNA: TGTGCCAGCTCACTCCTAGCGGGAGCTTCCGATGAGCAGTTCTTC
CDR3 protein: CASSLLAGASDEQFF

D gene: .
clone size: many
J gene: TRBJ2-1
V gene: TRBV5-1
CDR3 DNA: TGCGCCAGCAGCTTGGGCGGCCCCACTTACAATGAGCAGTTCTTC
CDR3 protein: CASSLGGPTYNEQFF

D gene: TRBD1
clone size: .
J gene: TRBJ2-5
V gene: TRBV20-1
CDR3 DNA: TGCAGTGCTATTGACAGGGGGGTGGCCCAGTACTTC
CDR3 protein: CSAIDRGVAQYF

D gene: TRBD2
clone size: many
J gene: TRBJ2-1
V gene: TRBV7-9
CDR3 DNA: TGTGCCAGCAGCGTCGGGAGGCTCAATGAGCAGTTCTTC
CDR3 protein: CASSVGRLNEQFF

D gene: TRBD2
clone size: .
J gene: TRBJ2-1
V gene: TRBV27
CDR3 DNA: TGTGCCAGTCGTCCCATTAGCGGGAGGTTATACAATGAGCAGTTCTTC
CDR3 protein: CASRPISGRLYNEQFF

D gene: .
clone size: .
J gene: TRBJ1-5
V gene: TRBV2
CDR3 DNA: TGTGCCAGCAGCGTTAACAGGGGCAATCAGCCCCAGCATTTT
CDR3 protein: CASSVNRGNQPQHF

D gene: TRBD2
clone size: few
J gene: TRBJ2-4
V gene: TRBV11-2
CDR3 DNA: TGTGCCAGCAGCTTAGTAGGGTCTAGCGGAATAGCCAAAAACATTCAGTACTTC
CDR3 protein: CASSLVGSSGIAKNIQYF

D gene: .
clone size: few
J gene: TRBJ2-7
V gene: TRBV6-5
CDR3 DNA: TGTGCCAGCAAAGGCCCCGAGCAGTACTTC
CDR3 protein: CASKGPEQYF

D gene: TRBD1
clone size: many
J gene: TRBJ2-3
V gene: TRBV2
CDR3 DNA: TGTGCCAGCAGTGAGGACAGGGTCGCAGATACGCAGTATTTT
CDR3 protein: CASSEDRVADTQYF

D gene: TRBD2
clone size: many
J gene: TRBJ2-7
V gene: TRBV28
CDR3 DNA: TGTGCCAGCAGGCGGGGGGTTGGTTACGAGCAGTACTTC
CDR3 protein: CASRRGVGYEQYF

D gene: .
clone size: many
J gene: TRBJ2-1
V gene: TRBV28
CDR3 DNA: TGTGCCAGCAGTCAACGTTTTAGAGGGGCAGGCACCTACAATGAGCAGTTCTTC
CDR3 protein: CASSQRFRGAGTYNEQFF

D gene: .
clone size: few
J gene: TRBJ2-7
V gene: TRBV20-1
CDR3 DNA: TGCAGTGCCCGCAGGCCCGGGGGCCCCTCCTACGAGCAGTACTTC
CDR3 protein: CSARRPGGPSYEQYF

D gene: .
clone size: .
J gene: TRBJ1-1
V gene: TRBV24-1
CDR3 DNA: TGTGCCACCAGTGATTTCTTGAACACTGAAGCTTTCTTT
CDR3 protein: CATSDFLNTEAFF

D gene: TRBD2
clone size: .
J gene: TRBJ2-1
V gene: TRBV11-3
CDR3 DNA: TGTGCCAGCGGTAGCGGGACTCTATACAATGAGCAGTTCTTC
CDR3 protein: CASGSGTLYNEQFF

D gene: TRBD1
clone size: .
J gene: TRBJ1-5
V gene: TRBV12-3/TRBV12-4
CDR3 DNA: TGTGCCAGCAGAGCAGGGGGCGCGCACAATCAGCCCCAGCATTTT
CDR3 protein: CASRAGGAHNQPQHF

D gene: .
clone size: .
J gene: TRBJ1-4
V gene: TRBV4-2
CDR3 DNA: TGTGCCAGCAGCCAAGATCAACGGATTAATGAAAAACTGTTTTTT
CDR3 protein: CASSQDQRINEKLFF

D gene: TRBD1
clone size: many
J gene: TRBJ1-2
V gene: TRBV20-1
CDR3 DNA: TGCAGTGCCACAGGGGGCCCTAGTAACTATGGCTACACCTTC
CDR3 protein: CSATGGPSNYGYTF

D gene: .
clone size: .
J gene: TRBJ2-7
V gene: TRBV7-9
CDR3 DNA: TGTGCCACCTTCCAGGGATACGAGCAGTACTTC
CDR3 protein: CATFQGYEQYF

D gene: .
clone size: many
J gene: TRBJ2-1
V gene: TRBV2
CDR3 DNA: TGTGCCAGCGGGCAGGGATCTCCGTTGGGTTCCTACAATGAGCAGTTCTTC
CDR3 protein: CASGQGSPLGSYNEQFF

D gene: .
clone size: .
J gene: TRBJ2-5
V gene: TRBV30
CDR3 DNA: TGTGCCTGGAGGTTAAGTCCCGGGCAGTATCCGGAGACCCAGTACTTC
CDR3 protein: CAWRLSPGQYPETQYF

D gene: .
clone size: many
J gene: TRBJ1-5
V gene: TRBV28
CDR3 DNA: TGTGCCAGCTCCCCGGCCGGGGGAGAGGGCAATCAGCCCCAGCATTTT
CDR3 protein: CASSPAGGEGNQPQHF

D gene: TRBD2
clone size: .
J gene: TRBJ2-7
V gene: TRBV7-2
CDR3 DNA: TGTGCCAGCAGCCGAAACTTCATAGCGGGAGGGGCGGCTCAAACCCACGAGCAGTACTTC
CDR3 protein: CASSRNFIAGGAAQTHEQYF

D gene: .
clone size: .
J gene: TRBJ1-3
V gene: TRBV4-1
CDR3 DNA: TGCGCCAGCAGGTCGGGGGTCAGTGGAAACACCATATATTTT
CDR3 protein: CASRSGVSGNTIYF

D gene: TRBD2
clone size: many
J gene: TRBJ2-3
V gene: TRBV7-8
CDR3 DNA: TGTGCCAGCAGCTTAAACACTGGACTAGCAGCGGATACGCAGTATTTT
CDR3 protein: CASSLNTGLAADTQYF

D gene: TRBD2
clone size: .
J gene: TRBJ2-3
V gene: TRBV9
CDR3 DNA: TGTGCCAGCAGCGTGAGGGACTACTTCACAGATACGCAGTATTTT
CDR3 protein: CASSVRDYFTDTQYF

D gene: TRBD1
clone size: few
J gene: TRBJ2-3
V gene: TRBV10-3
CDR3 DNA: TGTGCCATCAGGACAGGGGGAACAGATACGCAGTATTTT
CDR3 protein: CAIRTGGTDTQYF

D gene: TRBD1
clone size: many
J gene: TRBJ1-1
V gene: TRBV10-2
CDR3 DNA: TGCGCCAGCAGTGAGTGGCAGGGGGAGAACACTGAAGCTTTCTTT
CDR3 protein: CASSEWQGENTEAFF

D gene: .
clone size: many
J gene: TRBJ2-3
V gene: TRBV7-3
CDR3 DNA: TGTGCCAGCAGCCCGAGTGCTAGCGGCACAGATACGCAGTATTTT
CDR3 protein: CASSPSASGTDTQYF

D gene: TRBD2
clone size: .
J gene: TRBJ2-1
V gene: TRBV5-5
CDR3 DNA: TGTGCCAGCAGCTCCTATATGGCGGGAGGGCCTGAGTTCTTC
CDR3 protein: CASSSYMAGGPEFF

D gene: TRBD1
clone size: .
J gene: TRBJ2-3
V gene: TRBV28
CDR3 DNA: TGTGCCAGCAGTCTCTTTGGGACAGATAGCACAGATACGCAGTATTTT
CDR3 protein: CASSLFGTDSTDTQYF

D gene: .
clone size: .
J gene: TRBJ2-7
V gene: TRBV20-1
CDR3 DNA: TGCAGTGCCGGCGCGGATGGACAGCAGTACTTC
CDR3 protein: CSAGADGQQYF

D gene: .
clone size: many
J gene: TRBJ2-3
V gene: TRBV18
CDR3 DNA: TGTGCCAGCTCACCATCAGGCACAGATACGCAGTATTTT
CDR3 protein: CASSPSGTDTQYF